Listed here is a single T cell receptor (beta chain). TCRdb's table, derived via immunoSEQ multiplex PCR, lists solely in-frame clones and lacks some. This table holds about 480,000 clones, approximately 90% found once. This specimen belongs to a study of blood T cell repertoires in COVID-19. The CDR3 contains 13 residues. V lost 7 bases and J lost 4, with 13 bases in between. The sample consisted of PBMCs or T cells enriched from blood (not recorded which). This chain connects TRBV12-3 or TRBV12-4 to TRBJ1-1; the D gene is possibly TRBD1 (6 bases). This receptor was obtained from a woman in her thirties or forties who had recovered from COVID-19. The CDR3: CASTPTGLTEAFF. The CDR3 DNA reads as TGTGCCAGCACTCCAACAGGGCTCACTGAAGCTTTCTTT.